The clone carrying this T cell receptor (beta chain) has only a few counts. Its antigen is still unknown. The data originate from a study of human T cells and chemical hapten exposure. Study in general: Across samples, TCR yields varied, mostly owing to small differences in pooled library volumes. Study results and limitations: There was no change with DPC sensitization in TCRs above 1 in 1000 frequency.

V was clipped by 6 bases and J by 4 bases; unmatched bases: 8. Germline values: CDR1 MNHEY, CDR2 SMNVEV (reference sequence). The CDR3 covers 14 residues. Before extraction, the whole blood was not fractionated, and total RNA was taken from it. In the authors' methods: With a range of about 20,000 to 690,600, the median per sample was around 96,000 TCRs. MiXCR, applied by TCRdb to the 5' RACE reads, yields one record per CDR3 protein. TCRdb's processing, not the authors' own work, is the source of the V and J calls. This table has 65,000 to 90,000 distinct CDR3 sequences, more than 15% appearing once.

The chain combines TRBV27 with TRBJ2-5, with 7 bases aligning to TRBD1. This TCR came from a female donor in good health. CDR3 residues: CASRFAGGGETQYF. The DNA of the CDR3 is TGTGCCAGCAGGTTCGCAGGGGGTGGAGAGACCCAGTACTTC.